This T cell receptor (beta chain) is drawn from a study of OX40 agonist ivuxolimab in advanced cancers. Germline V gives CDR1 SNHLY, CDR2 FYNNEI. The V segment lost 7 bases and the J segment 1 base; nucleotides outside the gene matches: 4. CDR3 length: 14 amino acids. Generated by immunoSEQ multiplex PCR, the TCRdb table keeps only in-frame clones and is missing some. The sample consists of about 96,000 clones, 70% to 85% of them appearing once. The receptor was derived from an adult with an advanced solid tumor such as melanoma, head and neck, liver or kidney cancer. The chain combines TRBV2 with TRBJ2-1, with 7 bases that match TRBD2. Material: CD4+ or CD8+ T cells sorted from blood, obtained in a trial of the OX40 agonist ivuxolimab. The chain's CDR3 is CASNGLGSYNEQFF. The CDR3 DNA follows: TGTGCCAGCAACGGACTAGGTTCCTACAATGAGCAGTTCTTC.